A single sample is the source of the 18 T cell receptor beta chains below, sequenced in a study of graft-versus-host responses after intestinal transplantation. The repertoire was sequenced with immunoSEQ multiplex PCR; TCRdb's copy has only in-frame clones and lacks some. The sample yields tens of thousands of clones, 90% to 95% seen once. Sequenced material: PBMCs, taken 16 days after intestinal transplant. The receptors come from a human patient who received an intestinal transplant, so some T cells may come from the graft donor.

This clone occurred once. This CDR3 reads CASGPSGALTDTQYF. The DNA for the CDR3 is TGTGCTAGCGGGCCTAGCGGGGCACTCACAGATACGCAGTATTTT. V usage is TRBV7-7 and J usage is TRBJ2-3; 9 bases map to TRBD2. This CDR3 has 15 residues. Germline CDR1 reads SSHAT; CDR2 reads FNYEAQ (reference sequence).

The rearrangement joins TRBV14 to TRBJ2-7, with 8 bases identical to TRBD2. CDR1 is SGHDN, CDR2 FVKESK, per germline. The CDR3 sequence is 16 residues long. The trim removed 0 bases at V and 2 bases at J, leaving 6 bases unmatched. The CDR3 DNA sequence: TGTGCCAGCAGCCAAGACGGACTAGCCCAGACCTACGAGCAGTACTTC. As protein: CASSQDGLAQTYEQYF. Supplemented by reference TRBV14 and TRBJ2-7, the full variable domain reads EAGVTQFPSHSVIEKGQTVTLRCDPISGHDNLYWYRRVMGKEIKFLLHFVKESKQDESGMPNNRFLAERTGGTYSTLKVQPAELEDSGVYFCASSQDGLAQTYEQYFGPGTRLTVT.

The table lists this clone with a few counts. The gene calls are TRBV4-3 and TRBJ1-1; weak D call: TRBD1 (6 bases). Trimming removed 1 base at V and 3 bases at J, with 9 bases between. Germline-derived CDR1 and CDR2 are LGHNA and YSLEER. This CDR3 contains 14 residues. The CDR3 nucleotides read TGCGCCAGCAGCCAAGTGAGGGGGGACACTGAAGCTTTCTTT. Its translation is CASSQVRGDTEAFF.

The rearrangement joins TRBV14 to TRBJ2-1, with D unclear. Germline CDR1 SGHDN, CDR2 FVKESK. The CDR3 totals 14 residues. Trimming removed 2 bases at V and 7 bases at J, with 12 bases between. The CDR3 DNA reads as TGTGCCAGCAGCCAATTCTCCGATTATAATGAGCAGTTCTTC. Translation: CASSQFSDYNEQFF. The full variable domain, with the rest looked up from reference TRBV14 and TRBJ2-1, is EAGVTQFPSHSVIEKGQTVTLRCDPISGHDNLYWYRRVMGKEIKFLLHFVKESKQDESGMPNNRFLAERTGGTYSTLKVQPAELEDSGVYFCASSQFSDYNEQFFGPGTRLTVL.

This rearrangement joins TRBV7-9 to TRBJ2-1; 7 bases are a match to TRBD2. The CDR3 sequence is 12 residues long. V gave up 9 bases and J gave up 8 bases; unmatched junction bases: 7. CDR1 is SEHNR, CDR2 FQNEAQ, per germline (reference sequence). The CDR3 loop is CASFLAGDEQFF. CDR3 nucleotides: TGTGCCAGTTTCCTGGCGGGAGATGAGCAGTTCTTC. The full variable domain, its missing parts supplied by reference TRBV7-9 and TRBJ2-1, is DTGVSQNPRHKITKRGQNVTFRCDPISEHNRLYWYRQTLGQGPEFLTYFQNEAQLEKSRLLSDRFSAERPKGSFSTLEIQRTEQGDSAMYLCASFLAGDEQFFGPGTRLTVL.

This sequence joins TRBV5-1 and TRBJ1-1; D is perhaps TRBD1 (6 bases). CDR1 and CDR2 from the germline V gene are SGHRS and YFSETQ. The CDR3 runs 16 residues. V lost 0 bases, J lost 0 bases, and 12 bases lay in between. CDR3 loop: CASSLVTGNLNTEAFF. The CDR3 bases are TGCGCCAGCAGCTTGGTAACAGGGAACTTGAACACTGAAGCTTTCTTT.

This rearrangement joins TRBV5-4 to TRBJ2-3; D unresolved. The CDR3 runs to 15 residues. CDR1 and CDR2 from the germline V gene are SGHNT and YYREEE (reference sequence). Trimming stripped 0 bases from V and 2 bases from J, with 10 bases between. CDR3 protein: CASSLEGLATDTQYF. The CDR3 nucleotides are TGTGCCAGCAGCTTGGAAGGATTGGCCACAGATACGCAGTATTTT.

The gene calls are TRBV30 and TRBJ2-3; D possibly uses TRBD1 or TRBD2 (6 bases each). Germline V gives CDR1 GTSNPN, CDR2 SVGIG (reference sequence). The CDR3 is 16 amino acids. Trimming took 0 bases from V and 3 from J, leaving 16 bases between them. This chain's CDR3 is CAWSVPGARETDTQYF. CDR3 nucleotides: TGTGCCTGGAGTGTCCCGGGGGCGCGGGAAACAGATACGCAGTATTTT.

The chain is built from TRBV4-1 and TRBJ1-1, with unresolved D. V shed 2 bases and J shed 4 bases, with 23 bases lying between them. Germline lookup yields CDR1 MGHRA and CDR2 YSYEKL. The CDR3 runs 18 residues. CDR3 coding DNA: TGCGCCAGCAGCCAACAATCCACCGGGCCGGGGTTGGTCACTGAAGCTTTCTTT. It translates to CASSQQSTGPGLVTEAFF.

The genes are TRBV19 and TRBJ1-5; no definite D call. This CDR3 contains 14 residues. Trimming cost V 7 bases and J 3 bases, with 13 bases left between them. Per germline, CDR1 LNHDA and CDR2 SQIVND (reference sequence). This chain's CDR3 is CASINPYLNQPQHF. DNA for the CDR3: TGTGCCAGTATCAACCCCTACCTCAATCAGCCCCAGCATTTT.

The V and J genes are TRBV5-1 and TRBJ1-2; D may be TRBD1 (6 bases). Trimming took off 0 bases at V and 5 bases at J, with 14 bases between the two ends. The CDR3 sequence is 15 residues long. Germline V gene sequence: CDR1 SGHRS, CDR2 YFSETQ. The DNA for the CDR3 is TGCGCCAGCAGCTTGGGGAGGGGGAGTTATTATGGCTACACCTTC. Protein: CASSLGRGSYYGYTF.

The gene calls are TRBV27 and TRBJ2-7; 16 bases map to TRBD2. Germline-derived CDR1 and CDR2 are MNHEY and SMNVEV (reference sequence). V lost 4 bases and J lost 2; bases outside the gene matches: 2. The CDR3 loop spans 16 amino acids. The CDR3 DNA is TGTGCCAGCAGTTCCGGGACTAGCGGGAGGGCCTACGAGCAGTACTTC. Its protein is CASSSGTSGRAYEQYF.

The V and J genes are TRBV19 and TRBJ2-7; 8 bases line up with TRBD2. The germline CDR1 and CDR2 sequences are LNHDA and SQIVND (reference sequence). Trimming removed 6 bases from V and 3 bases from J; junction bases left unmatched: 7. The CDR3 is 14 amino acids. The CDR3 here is CASSSSGRNYEQYF. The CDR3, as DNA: TGTGCCAGTAGCTCCAGCGGGAGAAACTACGAGCAGTACTTC.

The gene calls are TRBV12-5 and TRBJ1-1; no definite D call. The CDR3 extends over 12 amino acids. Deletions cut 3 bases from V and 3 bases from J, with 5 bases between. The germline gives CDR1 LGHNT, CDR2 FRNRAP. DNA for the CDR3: TGTGCTAGTGGTTTCTCCGACACTGAAGCTTTCTTT. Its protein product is CASGFSDTEAFF.

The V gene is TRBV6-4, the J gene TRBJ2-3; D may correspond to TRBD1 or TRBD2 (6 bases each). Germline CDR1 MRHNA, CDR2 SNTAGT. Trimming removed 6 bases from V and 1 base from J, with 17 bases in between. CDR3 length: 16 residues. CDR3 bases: TGTGCCAGCAGCAAAAGGGGGACTTTCCGCACAGATACGCAGTATTTT. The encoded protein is CASSKRGTFRTDTQYF.

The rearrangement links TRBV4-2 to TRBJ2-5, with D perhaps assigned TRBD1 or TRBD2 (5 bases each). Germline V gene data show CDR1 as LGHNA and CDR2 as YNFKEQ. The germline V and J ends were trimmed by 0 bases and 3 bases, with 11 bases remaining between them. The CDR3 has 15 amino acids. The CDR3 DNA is TGTGCCAGCAGCCAAGACGGGGCTTACGAAGAGACCCAGTACTTC. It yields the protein CASSQDGAYEETQYF.

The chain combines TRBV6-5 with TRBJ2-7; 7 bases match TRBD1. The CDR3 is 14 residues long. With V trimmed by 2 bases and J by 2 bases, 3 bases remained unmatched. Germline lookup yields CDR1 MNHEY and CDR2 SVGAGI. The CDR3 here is CASSYTGTAYEQYF. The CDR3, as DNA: TGTGCCAGCAGTTACACAGGGACAGCCTACGAGCAGTACTTC.

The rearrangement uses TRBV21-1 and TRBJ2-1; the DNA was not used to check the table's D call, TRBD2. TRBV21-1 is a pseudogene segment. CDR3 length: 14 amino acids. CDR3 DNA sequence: TGTGCCAGACCACATCTGGGGGGGTACAATGAGCAGTTCTTC. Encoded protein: CARPHLGGYNEQFF.